The present entry profiles one TCR beta chain with its context. Germline CDR1 reads SGHTA; CDR2 reads FQGNSA. CDR3 length equals 15 residues. V was pared by 1 base and J by 7 bases, with 7 bases of the junction left unmatched. Produced via immunoSEQ multiplex PCR; TCRdb's table is partial and in-frame only. The data contain 120,000 or so clones, about 83% of them seen just once; the ten biggest clones take up 12%. This entry is derived from a study of control samples from healthy donors and cancer patients. The sequence derives from a man aged 30-40 years in good health. The chain is built from TRBV7-2 and TRBJ1-5, with TRBD1 matching 7 bases. Sequenced input: blood. CDR3 amino acids: CASSLGTGAQQPQHF. The DNA for the CDR3 is TGTGCCAGCAGCTTAGGTACAGGGGCGCAACAGCCCCAGCATTTT.